The present TCR beta chain was sequenced within a study of cytomegalovirus exposure and HLA in healthy donors. As for the study in general: In an early release, HLA-typed donors contributed 75 million to 85 million unique TCR sequences. General study points: In an earlier analysis, most TCR beta V segments were productive about 90% or about 30% of the time. Of the V segments, some could not be distinguished, including TRBV6-2 and TRBV6-3, and were excluded.

Both 60 Vbeta primers and 13 Jbeta primers went into the PCR. Some clones are missing from TCRdb's copy, which holds only in-frame ones; the method was immunoSEQ multiplex PCR. The sample has fewer than 200,000 clones; about 9% are singletons. The CDR3 length is 14 residues. CDR1 and CDR2 from the germline V gene are GTSNPN and SVGIG (reference sequence). This clone was counted only a few times. Its antigen is not identified. A read error may produce the germline difference seen at one junction end. Other DNA sequences from this sample encode an identical CDR3 as well. At sampling all donors were nominally healthy, likely with unrecorded immune exposures.

This receptor was obtained from a young woman in good health and CMV-seropositive. The rearrangement uses TRBV30 and TRBJ2-7, with 9 bases that match TRBD2. The sequenced material came from PBMCs. CDR3 nucleotides: TGCGCCTGCACCCTAGCGGGAAGCCAATACGAGCAGTACTTC. It codes for CACTLAGSQYEQYF.